These 20 T cell receptor beta chains came from one sample sequenced in a study of T cell responses to AZD1222 COVID-19 vaccine. Method: immunoSEQ multiplex PCR; TCRdb's copy keeps in-frame clones and lacks some. The sample shows around 58,000 clones, roughly 90% of them seen only once. This sample comprised peripheral blood, obtained 28 days after the second AZD1222 dose. The receptors were gathered from an adult who received the AZD1222 COVID-19 vaccine.

The CDR3 sequence: CAWSPYGLVRFF. The CDR3 DNA is TGTGCCTGGAGCCCCTACGGACTTGTGCGGTTCTTC. V gene TRBV30 combines with J gene TRBJ2-1; D is perhaps TRBD2 (5 bases). Germline CDR1 is GTSNPN and CDR2 is SVGIG (reference sequence). The V end lost 3 bases, the J end lost 15 bases, and 18 bases lay between the germline ends. The CDR3 has 12 amino acids.

This chain uses TRBV7-6 with TRBJ2-1; the match to TRBD1 covers 10 bases. J lost 4 bases, V lost 1 base, and 4 bases had no gene match. The CDR3 runs to 16 residues. Germline V gene data show CDR1 as SGHVS and CDR2 as FNYEAQ. CDR3 protein: CASSLEWGQGYNEQFF. The CDR3 bases are TGTGCCAGCAGCTTAGAATGGGGACAGGGGTACAATGAGCAGTTCTTC.

V and J are TRBV15 and TRBJ2-1, with D tentatively TRBD1 or TRBD2 (5 bases each). The ends were cut back, 1 base at V and 7 bases at J, with 17 bases in the middle. The germline CDR1 and CDR2 sequences are LNHNV and YYDKDF (reference sequence). The CDR3 loop spans 16 amino acids. CDR3 in amino acids: CATSRGTGHGFNEQFF. In DNA form, the CDR3 reads TGTGCCACCAGCAGAGGAACGGGGCACGGGTTTAATGAGCAGTTCTTC.

V gene TRBV11-2 combines with J gene TRBJ1-4; D remains ambiguous. Germline CDR1 and CDR2: SGHAT and FQNNGV. The CDR3 loop spans 14 amino acids. Trimming shortened V by 5 bases and J by 8 bases, and 15 bases separated the two germline ends. The CDR3 loop reads CASSATVTGEKLFF. In DNA form, the CDR3 reads TGTGCCAGCAGCGCCACGGTTACCGGGGAAAAACTGTTTTTT.

The chain links TRBV23-1 to TRBJ1-3; D is perhaps TRBD1 (5 bases). TRBV23-1 is annotated as an ORF whose role is uncertain. V was pared by 0 bases and J by 0 bases, with 9 bases between. The CDR3 runs 16 residues. CDR3 coding DNA: TGCGCCAGCAGTCAATCGCGGGGGTACTCTGGAAACACCATATATTTT. Amino acids: CASSQSRGYSGNTIYF.

This chain links TRBV6-2 or TRBV6-3 with TRBJ1-3; D is ambiguous. This CDR3 contains 15 residues. V lost 2 bases to trimming and J lost 4 bases, with 12 bases between them. The germline gives CDR1 MNHEY, CDR2 SVGEGT. The CDR3 sequence is CASSYSGRLGNTIYF. CDR3 DNA: TGTGCCAGCAGTTACAGCGGAAGATTAGGAAACACCATATATTTT.

The chain recombines TRBV6-5 with TRBJ1-1; 8 nucleotides line up with TRBD1. The germline V gene encodes CDR1 MNHEY and CDR2 SVGAGI. With 6 bases clipped from V and 5 bases from J, the junction kept 8 bases outside the gene matches. The CDR3 runs 14 residues. The CDR3 region is CASSSDRGRTEAFF. In nucleotides, the CDR3 is TGTGCCAGCAGCTCCGACAGGGGACGAACTGAAGCTTTCTTT.

This chain joins TRBV7-2 and TRBJ2-2, with TRBD2 as a possible D gene (7 bases). The germline gives CDR1 SGHTA, CDR2 FQGNSA. Trimming removed 5 bases at V and 5 bases at J, with 18 bases between. The CDR3 is made up of 16 amino acids. The CDR3 loop is CASSKGGGSRTGELFF. The CDR3 DNA reads TGTGCCAGCAGCAAAGGGGGGGGCAGTCGGACCGGGGAGCTGTTTTTT.

The chain couples TRBV19 to TRBJ2-3; D call uncertain. There are 15 residues in the CDR3. Germline-derived CDR1 and CDR2 are LNHDA and SQIVND (reference sequence). The V and J ends lost 1 base and 0 bases respectively, with 8 bases between them. This chain's CDR3 is CASSIVDTSTDTQYF. As DNA, the CDR3 is TGTGCCAGTAGTATAGTAGATACTAGCACAGATACGCAGTATTTT.

V and J are TRBV5-1 and TRBJ2-1; 10 positions match TRBD2. The germline CDR1 and CDR2 sequences are SGHRS and YFSETQ. The CDR3 is 19 residues long. The junction had 12 bases not matched to a gene; V was cut back by 0 bases and J by 3 bases. The CDR3 sequence: CASSLGLAGGIGVYNEQFF. The CDR3 coding sequence is TGCGCCAGCAGCTTGGGGTTAGCGGGAGGCATCGGAGTCTACAATGAGCAGTTCTTC. The complete variable domain, with remaining parts taken from reference TRBV5-1 and TRBJ2-1, reads KAGVTQTPRYLIKTRGQQVTLSCSPISGHRSVSWYQQTPGQGLQFLFEYFSETQRNKGNFPGRFSGRQFSNSRSEMNVSTLELGDSALYLCASSLGLAGGIGVYNEQFFGPGTRLTVL.

The chain links TRBV15 to TRBJ2-7; TRBD1 or TRBD2 may be the D gene (5 bases each). CDR1 is LNHNV and CDR2 is YYDKDF in the germline V gene (reference sequence). CDR3 length: 13 amino acids. Trimming took 0 bases from V and 7 from J, leaving 10 bases between them. The CDR3 DNA sequence: TGTGCCACCAGCAGAGATCGGGGACCGGAGCAGTACTTC. Translating it yields CATSRDRGPEQYF.

V and J are TRBV7-2 and TRBJ1-2, with 8 nucleotides matching TRBD1. Germline V CDR1 and CDR2: SGHTA, FQGNSA. J lost 4 bases, V lost 4 bases, and 11 bases had no gene match. CDR3 size: 16 residues. DNA of the CDR3: TGTGCCAGCAGCTCCCCGACAGGGGAAAAGGCCTATGGCTACACCTTC. This sequence encodes CASSSPTGEKAYGYTF.

The genes are TRBV11-3 and TRBJ2-7, with 7 bases identical to TRBD1. The CDR3 runs to 15 residues. The trim removed 2 bases at V and 5 bases at J, leaving 9 bases unmatched. CDR1 is SGHNT, CDR2 YENEEA, per germline. The CDR3 DNA reads TGTGCCAGCAGCTTACGACAGGGTCCTTCTAACGAGCAGTACTTC. It encodes CASSLRQGPSNEQYF.

This clone was counted a single time. The chain has TRBV11-2 and TRBJ1-1; D is uncertain. The V end lost 2 bases, the J end lost 6 bases, and 13 bases lay between the germline ends. This CDR3 comprises 14 residues. CDR1 SGHAT and CDR2 FQNNGV come from the germline V gene. In DNA, the CDR3 is TGTGCCAGCAGCTTATGGCGGGTTGCCTCTGAAGCTTTCTTT. Its translation: CASSLWRVASEAFF.

In this sample, this clone turned up a few times. The chain is built from TRBV4-1 and TRBJ2-2; TRBD1 aligns across 7 bases. J was trimmed by 1 base and V by 4 bases; bases with no gene match: 3. Germline V gene data show CDR1 as MGHRA and CDR2 as YSYEKL. The CDR3 is 15 amino acids. CDR3 sequence: CASSLGQMNTGELFF. DNA for the CDR3: TGCGCCAGCAGCCTGGGACAGATGAACACCGGGGAGCTGTTTTTT.

The chain links TRBV7-6 to TRBJ1-6; D might be TRBD1 (5 bases). The V end lost 3 bases, the J end lost 7 bases, and 13 bases lay between the germline ends. Germline lookup yields CDR1 SGHVS and CDR2 FNYEAQ. The CDR3 is made up of 15 amino acids. The CDR3: CASSFSGRNNSPLHF. The CDR3 nucleotides read TGTGCCAGCAGCTTTTCGGGACGCAACAATTCACCCCTCCACTTT.

This chain uses TRBV12-3 or TRBV12-4 with TRBJ1-1; D perhaps matches TRBD1 (5 bases). Trimming shortened V by 7 bases and J by 8 bases, and 17 bases separated the two germline ends. This CDR3 has 13 amino acids. Written as DNA, the CDR3 is TGTGCCAGCACCCTTACGGACACCGAGGAAGCTTTCTTT. Its translation is CASTLTDTEEAFF.

This chain connects TRBV18 to TRBJ2-2, with a weak D call TRBD2 (5 bases). This CDR3 spans 15 amino acids. The V and J ends lost 3 bases and 2 bases respectively, with 10 bases between them. Looked up from germline, CDR1 is KGHSH and CDR2 is LQKENI. The CDR3 region is CASSPSGTNTGELFF. Written as DNA, the CDR3 is TGTGCCAGCTCACCTTCGGGAACAAACACCGGGGAGCTGTTTTTT.

The chain joins TRBV30 to TRBJ1-4, with D possibly being TRBD1 (5 bases). The CDR3 has 13 amino acids. Germline CDR1 is GTSNPN and CDR2 is SVGIG (reference sequence). V gave up 2 bases and J gave up 8 bases, with 12 bases separating them. CDR3 sequence (DNA): TGTGCCTGGAGTAGCCATGAGGGGGAAAAACTGTTTTTT. It translates to CAWSSHEGEKLFF.

The chain carries TRBV11-2 and TRBJ2-3; maybe TRBD1 (5 bases). The V and J ends lost 7 bases and 0 bases respectively, with 11 bases between them. CDR3 length equals 14 residues. The germline gives CDR1 SGHAT, CDR2 FQNNGV. Here the CDR3 reads CASTRGRSTDTQYF. For the CDR3, the DNA is TGTGCCAGCACAAGGGGCAGGAGCACAGATACGCAGTATTTT.